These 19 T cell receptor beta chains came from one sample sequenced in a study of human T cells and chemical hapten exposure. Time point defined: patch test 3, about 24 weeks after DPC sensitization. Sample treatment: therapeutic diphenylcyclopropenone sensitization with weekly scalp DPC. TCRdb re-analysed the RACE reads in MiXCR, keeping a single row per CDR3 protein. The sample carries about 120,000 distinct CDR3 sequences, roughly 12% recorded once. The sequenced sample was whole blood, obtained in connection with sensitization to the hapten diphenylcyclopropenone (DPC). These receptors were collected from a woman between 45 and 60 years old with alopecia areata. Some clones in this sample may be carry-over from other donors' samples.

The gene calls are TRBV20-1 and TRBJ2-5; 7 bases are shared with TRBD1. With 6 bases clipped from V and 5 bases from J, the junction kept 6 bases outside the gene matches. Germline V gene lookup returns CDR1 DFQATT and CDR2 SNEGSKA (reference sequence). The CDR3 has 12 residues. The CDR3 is CSATTGEETQYF. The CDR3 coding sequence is TGCAGTGCGACAACAGGGGAGGAGACCCAGTACTTC.

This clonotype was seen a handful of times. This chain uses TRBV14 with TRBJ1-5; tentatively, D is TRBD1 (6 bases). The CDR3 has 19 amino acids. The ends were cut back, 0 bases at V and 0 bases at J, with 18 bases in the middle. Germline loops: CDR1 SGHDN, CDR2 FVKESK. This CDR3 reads CASSQEVLGGADSNQPQHF. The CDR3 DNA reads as TGTGCCAGCAGCCAAGAGGTCTTGGGGGGCGCGGATAGCAATCAGCCCCAGCATTTT.

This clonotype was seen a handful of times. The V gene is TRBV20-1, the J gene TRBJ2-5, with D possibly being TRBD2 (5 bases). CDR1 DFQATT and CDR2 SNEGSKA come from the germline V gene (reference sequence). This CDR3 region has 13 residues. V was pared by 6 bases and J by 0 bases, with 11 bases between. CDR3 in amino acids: CSATGEYQETQYF. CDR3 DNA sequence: TGCAGTGCAACCGGGGAGTACCAAGAGACCCAGTACTTC.

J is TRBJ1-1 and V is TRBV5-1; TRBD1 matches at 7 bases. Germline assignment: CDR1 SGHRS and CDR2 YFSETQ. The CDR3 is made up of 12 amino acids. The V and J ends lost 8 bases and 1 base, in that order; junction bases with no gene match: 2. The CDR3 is CASRQGNTEAFF. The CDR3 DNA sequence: TGCGCCAGTCGACAGGGGAACACTGAAGCTTTCTTT.

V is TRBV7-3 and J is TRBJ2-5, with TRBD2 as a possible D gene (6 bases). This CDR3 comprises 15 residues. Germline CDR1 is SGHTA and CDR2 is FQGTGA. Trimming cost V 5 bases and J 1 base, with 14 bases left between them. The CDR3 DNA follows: TGTGCCAGCAGCCAGGGCGGGACTCTCCAAGAGACCCAGTACTTC. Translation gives CASSQGGTLQETQYF.

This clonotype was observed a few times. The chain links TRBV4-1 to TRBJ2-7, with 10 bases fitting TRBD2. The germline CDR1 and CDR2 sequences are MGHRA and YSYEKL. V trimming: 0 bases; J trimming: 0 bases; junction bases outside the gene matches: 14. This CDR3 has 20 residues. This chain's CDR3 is CASSQERVQAGGRNSYEQYF. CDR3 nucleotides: TGCGCCAGCAGCCAAGAACGGGTCCAAGCGGGGGGGCGGAACTCCTACGAGCAGTACTTC.

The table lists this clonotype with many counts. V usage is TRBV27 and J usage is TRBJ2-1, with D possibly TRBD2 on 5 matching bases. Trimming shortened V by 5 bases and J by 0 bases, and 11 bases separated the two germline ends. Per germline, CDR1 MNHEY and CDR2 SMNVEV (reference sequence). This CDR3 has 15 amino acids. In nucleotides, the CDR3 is TGTGCCAGCAGTCCCCCTGGGAGCTCCTACAATGAGCAGTTCTTC. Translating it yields CASSPPGSSYNEQFF.

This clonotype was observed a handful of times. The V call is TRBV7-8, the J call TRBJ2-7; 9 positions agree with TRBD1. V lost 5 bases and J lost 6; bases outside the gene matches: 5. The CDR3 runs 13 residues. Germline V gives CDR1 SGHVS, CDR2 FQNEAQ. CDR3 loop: CASSPTGGTEQYF. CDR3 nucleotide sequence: TGTGCCAGCAGCCCAACAGGGGGCACCGAGCAGTACTTC.

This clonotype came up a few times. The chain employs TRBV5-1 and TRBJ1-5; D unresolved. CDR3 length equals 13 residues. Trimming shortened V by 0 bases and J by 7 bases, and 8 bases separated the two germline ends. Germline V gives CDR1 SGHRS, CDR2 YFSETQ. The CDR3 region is CASSLVGEQPQHF. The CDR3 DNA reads TGCGCCAGCAGCTTGGTAGGAGAGCAGCCCCAGCATTTT.

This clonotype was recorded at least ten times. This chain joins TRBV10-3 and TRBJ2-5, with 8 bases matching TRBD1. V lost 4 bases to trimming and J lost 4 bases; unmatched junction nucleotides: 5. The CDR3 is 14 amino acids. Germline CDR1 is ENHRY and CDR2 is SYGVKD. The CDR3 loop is CAISARGPGETQYF. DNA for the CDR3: TGTGCCATCAGTGCCAGGGGGCCCGGAGAGACCCAGTACTTC.

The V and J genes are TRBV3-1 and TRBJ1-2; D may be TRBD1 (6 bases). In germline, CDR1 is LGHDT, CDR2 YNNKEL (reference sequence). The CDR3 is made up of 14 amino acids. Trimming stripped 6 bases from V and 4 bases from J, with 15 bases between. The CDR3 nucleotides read TGTGCCAGCAGTTCGGACAGTTTTTTCTATGGCTACACCTTC. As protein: CASSSDSFFYGYTF. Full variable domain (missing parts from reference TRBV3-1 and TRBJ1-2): DTAVSQTPKYLVTQMGNDKSIKCEQNLGHDTMYWYKQDSKKFLKIMFSYNNKELIINETVPNRFSPKSPDKAHLNLHINSLELGDSAVYFCASSSDSFFYGYTFGSGTRLTVV.

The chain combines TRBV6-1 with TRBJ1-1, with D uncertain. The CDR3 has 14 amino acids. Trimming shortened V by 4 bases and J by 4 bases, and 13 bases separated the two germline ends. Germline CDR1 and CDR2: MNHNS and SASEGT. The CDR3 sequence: CASSARSLGTEAFF. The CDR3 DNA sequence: TGTGCCAGCAGTGCCAGGAGTCTGGGCACTGAAGCTTTCTTT.

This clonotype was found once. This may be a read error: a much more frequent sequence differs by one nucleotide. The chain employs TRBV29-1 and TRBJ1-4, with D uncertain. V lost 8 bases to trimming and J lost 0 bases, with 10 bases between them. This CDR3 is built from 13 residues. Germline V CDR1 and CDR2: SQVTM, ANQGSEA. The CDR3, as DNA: TGCAGCATTGGCGGCGCAACTAATGAAAAACTGTTTTTT. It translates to CSIGGATNEKLFF. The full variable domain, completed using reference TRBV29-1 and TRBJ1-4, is SAVISQKPSRDICQRGTSLTIQCQVDSQVTMMFWYRQQPGQSLTLIATANQGSEATYESGFVIDKFPISRPNLTFSTLTVSNMSPEDSSIYLCSIGGATNEKLFFGSGTQLSVL.

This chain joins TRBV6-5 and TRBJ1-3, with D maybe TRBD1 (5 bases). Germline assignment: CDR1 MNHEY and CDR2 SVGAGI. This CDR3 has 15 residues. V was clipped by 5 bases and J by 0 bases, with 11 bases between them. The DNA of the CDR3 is TGTGCCAGCAGTCCTGGGGGGGTCTCTGGAAACACCATATATTTT. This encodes CASSPGGVSGNTIYF.

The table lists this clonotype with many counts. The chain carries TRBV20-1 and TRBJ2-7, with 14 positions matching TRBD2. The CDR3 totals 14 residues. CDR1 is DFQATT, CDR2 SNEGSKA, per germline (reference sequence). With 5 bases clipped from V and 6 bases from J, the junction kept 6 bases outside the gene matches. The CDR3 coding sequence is TGCAGTGCTTCACAGACTAGCGGGAGGGGCGAGCAGTACTTC. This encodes CSASQTSGRGEQYF.

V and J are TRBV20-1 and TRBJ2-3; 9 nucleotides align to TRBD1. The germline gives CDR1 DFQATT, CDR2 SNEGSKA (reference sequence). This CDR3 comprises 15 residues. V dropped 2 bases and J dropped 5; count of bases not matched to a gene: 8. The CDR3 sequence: CSARLPGQGRDTQYF. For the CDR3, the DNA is TGCAGTGCTAGACTACCGGGACAGGGAAGAGATACGCAGTATTTT.

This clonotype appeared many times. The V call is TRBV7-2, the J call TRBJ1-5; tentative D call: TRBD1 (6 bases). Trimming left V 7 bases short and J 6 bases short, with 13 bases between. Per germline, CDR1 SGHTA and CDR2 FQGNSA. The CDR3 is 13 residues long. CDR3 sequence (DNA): TGTGCCAGCACCTCAGACAGGAGTCAGCCCCAGCATTTT. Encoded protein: CASTSDRSQPQHF.

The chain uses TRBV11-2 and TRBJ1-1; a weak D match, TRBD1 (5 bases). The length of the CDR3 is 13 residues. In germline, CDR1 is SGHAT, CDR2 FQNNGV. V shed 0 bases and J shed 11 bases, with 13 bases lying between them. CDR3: CASSLDGGSKAFF. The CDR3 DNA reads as TGTGCCAGCAGCTTAGATGGGGGGTCGAAGGCTTTCTTT.

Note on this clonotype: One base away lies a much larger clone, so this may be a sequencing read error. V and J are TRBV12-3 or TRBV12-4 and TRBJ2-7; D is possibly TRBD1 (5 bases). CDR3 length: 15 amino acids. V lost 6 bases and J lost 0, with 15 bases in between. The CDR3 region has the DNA TGTGCCAGCAGCCTGACCGAGACAGCCTCCTACGAGCAGTACTTC. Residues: CASSLTETASYEQYF.